A single sample is the source of the 15 T cell receptor beta chains below, sequenced in a study of CD4+ T cells in melanoma. Clones were read by immunoSEQ multiplex PCR, and TCRdb kept only the in-frame ones, dropping some. Here the sample spans some 150,000 clones, 80% to 95% being singletons. These receptors all come from a human donor with melanoma.

The genes are TRBV5-1 and TRBJ1-1; D not certain. V lost 6 bases to trimming and J lost 3 bases, with 15 bases between them. CDR3 length equals 14 residues. Germline values: CDR1 SGHRS, CDR2 YFSETQ. DNA of the CDR3: TGCGCCAGCACCCTTGGAGGAGGAGACACTGAAGCTTTCTTT. The encoded protein is CASTLGGGDTEAFF. Full variable domain (rest looked up from reference TRBV5-1 and TRBJ1-1): KAGVTQTPRYLIKTRGQQVTLSCSPISGHRSVSWYQQTPGQGLQFLFEYFSETQRNKGNFPGRFSGRQFSNSRSEMNVSTLELGDSALYLCASTLGGGDTEAFFGQGTRLTVV.

The chain employs TRBV18 and TRBJ1-6; no reliable D call. CDR3 length equals 16 residues. The germline V gene has CDR1 KGHSH and CDR2 LQKENI. V lost 1 base and J 8 bases, leaving 15 bases between the germline ends. The CDR3 coding sequence is TGTGCCAGCTCACCACGCTCGGCCCCTGGGGATTCACCCCTCCACTTT. This sequence encodes CASSPRSAPGDSPLHF.

This chain joins TRBV5-1 and TRBJ2-3; D not certain. CDR1 SGHRS and CDR2 YFSETQ come from the germline V gene. Trimming pared 0 bases from V and 6 bases from J, leaving 17 bases between. This CDR3 contains 16 residues. CDR3 amino acids: CASSLALVGMYDTQYF. CDR3 nucleotide sequence: TGCGCCAGCAGCTTGGCCCTAGTAGGGATGTACGATACGCAGTATTTT.

V is TRBV5-4 and J is TRBJ2-3, with D unclear. The CDR3 covers 15 residues. The ends were cut back, 2 bases at V and 0 bases at J, with 10 bases in the middle. Looked up from germline, CDR1 is SGHNT and CDR2 is YYREEE (reference sequence). This CDR3 is CASSFAETSTDTQYF. For the CDR3, the DNA is TGTGCCAGCAGCTTTGCGGAGACTAGCACAGATACGCAGTATTTT.

V gene TRBV5-1 combines with J gene TRBJ2-3; 9 bases line up with TRBD1. V gave up 1 base and J gave up 6 bases; unmatched junction bases: 9. This CDR3 has 16 residues. Germline V gene data show CDR1 as SGHRS and CDR2 as YFSETQ. For the CDR3, the DNA is TGCGCCAGCAGCTTGTCCCTGACAGGGGGTACGGATACGCAGTATTTT. It is translated as CASSLSLTGGTDTQYF.

J is TRBJ1-3 and V is TRBV2; D remains ambiguous. The CDR3 is 13 amino acids. From germline, CDR1 is SNHLY and CDR2 FYNNEI. Trimming left V 5 bases short and J 1 base short, with 6 bases between. CDR3 DNA sequence: TGTGCCAGCAGTCGGTCATCTGGAAACACCATATATTTT. It is translated as CASSRSSGNTIYF.

This chain connects TRBV11-2 to TRBJ1-2; 9 bases line up with TRBD1. The J segment lost 4 bases and the V segment lost 4 bases, leaving 4 bases of the junction unmatched. Germline V gene data show CDR1 as SGHAT and CDR2 as FQNNGV. The CDR3 loop spans 14 amino acids. CDR3 sequence reads: CASSWDRAGYGYTF. The CDR3 nucleotides read TGTGCCAGCAGCTGGGACAGGGCGGGCTATGGCTACACCTTC.

The chain combines TRBV5-1 with TRBJ1-4; D is ambiguous. The CDR3 runs to 13 residues. Germline assignment: CDR1 SGHRS and CDR2 YFSETQ. V lost 3 bases, J lost 5 bases, and 8 bases lay in between. This CDR3 reads CASSSGGNEKLFF. The CDR3 DNA sequence: TGCGCCAGCAGCTCGGGAGGAAATGAAAAACTGTTTTTT.

The rearrangement uses TRBV5-1 and TRBJ1-3; D uncertain. CDR3 size: 14 residues. Trimming shortened V by 0 bases and J by 3 bases, and 7 bases separated the two germline ends. CDR1 and CDR2 (germline): SGHRS, YFSETQ. The CDR3 region is CASSLGTRGNTIYF. Here the CDR3 DNA reads TGCGCCAGCAGCTTGGGGACTCGTGGAAACACCATATATTTT.

This chain uses TRBV5-8 with TRBJ2-5; D might be TRBD2 (7 bases). CDR1 is SGHTS and CDR2 is YDEGEE in the germline V gene. Trimming took off 2 bases at V and 3 bases at J, with 17 bases between the two ends. CDR3 length equals 16 residues. The chain's CDR3 is CASSLDPTGREETQYF. The DNA of the CDR3 is TGTGCCAGCAGCTTAGATCCAACAGGGAGGGAAGAGACCCAGTACTTC.

The rearrangement links TRBV7-9 to TRBJ1-2; D not certain. V lost 4 bases and J 6 bases, leaving 21 bases between the germline ends. This CDR3 contains 16 residues. From germline, CDR1 is SEHNR and CDR2 FQNEAQ (reference sequence). The CDR3: CASSSRIRPGRDGYTF. In nucleotides, the CDR3 is TGTGCCAGCAGCTCCCGGATCAGACCGGGTAGGGATGGCTACACCTTC.

This clone was detected a few times. The V and J genes are TRBV2 and TRBJ1-1; no definite D call. V dropped 6 bases and J dropped 0 bases, with 11 bases sitting between them. The V gene's germline CDR1 is SNHLY and CDR2 FYNNEI. This CDR3 has 14 amino acids. CDR3 DNA: TGTGCCAGCAGGACGGCAGCCATGAACACTGAAGCTTTCTTT. Residues: CASRTAAMNTEAFF.

The chain couples TRBV7-8 to TRBJ1-6, with TRBD1 matching over 9 bases. The germline V gene has CDR1 SGHVS and CDR2 FQNEAQ. The CDR3 length is 15 residues. Losses at the gene ends were 5 bases for V and 10 bases for J; bases not matched to a gene: 9. Here the CDR3 reads CASSTRQGGGSPLHF. CDR3 nucleotide sequence: TGTGCCAGCAGCACACGACAGGGGGGAGGGTCACCCCTCCACTTT.

V usage is TRBV6-1 and J usage is TRBJ2-2; possible D gene TRBD1, 6 bases. Germline CDR1 and CDR2: MNHNS and SASEGT. V was clipped by 7 bases and J by 3 bases, with 12 bases between them. The CDR3 length is 14 residues. This CDR3 is CASIPGQHTGELFF. CDR3 coding DNA: TGTGCCAGCATTCCGGGACAACACACCGGGGAGCTGTTTTTT.

This clone was seen just once. The genes are TRBV5-1 and TRBJ1-2; 7 bases match TRBD1. The length of the CDR3 is 15 residues. Germline V gene data show CDR1 as SGHRS and CDR2 as YFSETQ. J gave up 1 base and V 4 bases, and 7 bases lay outside the gene matches. In nucleotides, the CDR3 is TGCGCCAGCAGCCCCACGACAGGGATTAACTATGGCTACACCTTC. It encodes CASSPTTGINYGYTF.